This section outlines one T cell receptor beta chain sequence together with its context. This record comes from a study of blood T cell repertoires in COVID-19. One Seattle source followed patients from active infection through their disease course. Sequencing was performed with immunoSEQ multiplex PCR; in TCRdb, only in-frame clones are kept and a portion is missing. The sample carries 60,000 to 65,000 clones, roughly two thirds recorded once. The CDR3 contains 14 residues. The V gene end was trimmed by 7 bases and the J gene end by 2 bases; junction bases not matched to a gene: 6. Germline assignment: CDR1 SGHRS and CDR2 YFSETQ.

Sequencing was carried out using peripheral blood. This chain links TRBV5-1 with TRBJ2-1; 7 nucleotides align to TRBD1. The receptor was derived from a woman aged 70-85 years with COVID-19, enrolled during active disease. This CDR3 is CASRGQGAYNEQFF. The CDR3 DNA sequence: TGCGCCAGCCGTGGGCAGGGGGCCTACAATGAGCAGTTCTTC.